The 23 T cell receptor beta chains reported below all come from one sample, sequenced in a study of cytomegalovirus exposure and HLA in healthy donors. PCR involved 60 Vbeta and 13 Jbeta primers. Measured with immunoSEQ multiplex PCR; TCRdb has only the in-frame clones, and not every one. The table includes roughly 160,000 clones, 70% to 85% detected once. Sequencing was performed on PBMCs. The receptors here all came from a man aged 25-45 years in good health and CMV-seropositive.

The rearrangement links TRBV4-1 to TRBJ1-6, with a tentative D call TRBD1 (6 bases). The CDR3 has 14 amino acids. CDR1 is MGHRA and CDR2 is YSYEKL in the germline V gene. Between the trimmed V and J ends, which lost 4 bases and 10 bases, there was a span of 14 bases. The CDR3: CASSLLNRVSPLHF. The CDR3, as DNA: TGCGCCAGCAGCCTATTAAACAGGGTCTCACCCCTCCACTTT.

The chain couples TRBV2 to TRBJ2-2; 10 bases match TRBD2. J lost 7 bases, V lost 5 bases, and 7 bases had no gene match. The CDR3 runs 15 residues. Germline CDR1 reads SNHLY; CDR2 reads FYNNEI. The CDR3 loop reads CASSKSGGVIGELFF. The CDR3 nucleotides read TGTGCCAGCAGTAAAAGCGGGGGGGTTATCGGGGAGCTGTTTTTT. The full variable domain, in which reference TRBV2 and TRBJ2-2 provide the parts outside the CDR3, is EPEVTQTPSHQVTQMGQEVILRCVPISNHLYFYWYRQILGQKVEFLVSFYNNEISEKSEIFDDQFSVERPDGSNFTLKIRSTKLEDSAMYFCASSKSGGVIGELFFGEGSRLTVL.

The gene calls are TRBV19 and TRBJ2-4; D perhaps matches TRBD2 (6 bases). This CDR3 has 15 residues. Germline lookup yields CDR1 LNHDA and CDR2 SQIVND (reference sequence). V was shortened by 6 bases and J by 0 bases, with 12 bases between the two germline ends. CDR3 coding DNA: TGTGCCAGTAGCAAGGAGGGGCTAGCCAAAAACATTCAGTACTTC. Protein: CASSKEGLAKNIQYF.

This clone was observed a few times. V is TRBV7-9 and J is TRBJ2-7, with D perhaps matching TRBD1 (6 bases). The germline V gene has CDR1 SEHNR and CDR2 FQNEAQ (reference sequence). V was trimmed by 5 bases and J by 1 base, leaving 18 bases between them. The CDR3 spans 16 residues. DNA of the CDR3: TGTGCCAGCAGCCAAAACCAGGGGATGGGATCCTACGAGCAGTACTTC. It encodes CASSQNQGMGSYEQYF.

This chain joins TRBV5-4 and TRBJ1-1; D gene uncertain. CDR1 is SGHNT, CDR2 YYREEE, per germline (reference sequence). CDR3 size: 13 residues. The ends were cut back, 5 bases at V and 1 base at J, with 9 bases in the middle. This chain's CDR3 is CASSRTANTEAFF. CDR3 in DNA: TGTGCCAGCAGTCGAACAGCGAACACTGAAGCTTTCTTT.

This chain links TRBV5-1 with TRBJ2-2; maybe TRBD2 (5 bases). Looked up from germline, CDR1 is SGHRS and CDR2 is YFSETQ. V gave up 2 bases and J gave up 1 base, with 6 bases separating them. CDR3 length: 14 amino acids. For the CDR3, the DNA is TGCGCCAGCAGCTTAGAGGGGAACACCGGGGAGCTGTTTTTT. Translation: CASSLEGNTGELFF.

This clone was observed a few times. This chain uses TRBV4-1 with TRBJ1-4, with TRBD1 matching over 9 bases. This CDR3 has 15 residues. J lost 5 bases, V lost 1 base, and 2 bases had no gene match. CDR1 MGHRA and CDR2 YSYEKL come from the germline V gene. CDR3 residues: CASSQGTGANEKLFF. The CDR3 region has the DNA TGCGCCAGCAGCCAAGGGACAGGGGCCAATGAAAAACTGTTTTTT.

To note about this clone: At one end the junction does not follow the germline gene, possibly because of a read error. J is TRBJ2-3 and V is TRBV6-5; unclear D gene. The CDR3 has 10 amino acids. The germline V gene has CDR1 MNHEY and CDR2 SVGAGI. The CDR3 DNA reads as TGTGCCAGCAGTTACCGGCAGTGCGGTTTT. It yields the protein CASSYRQCGF.

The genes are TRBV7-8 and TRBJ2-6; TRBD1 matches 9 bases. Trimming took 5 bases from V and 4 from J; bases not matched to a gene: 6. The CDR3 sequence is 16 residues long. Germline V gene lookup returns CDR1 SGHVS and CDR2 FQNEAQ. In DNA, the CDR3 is TGTGCCAGCAGCCGCCGGGACAGGGCGGGGGCCAACGTCCTGACTTTC. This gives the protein CASSRRDRAGANVLTF.

The CDR3 coding sequence is TGCGCCAGCAGCACACAGGGGGACTCCTACGAGCAGTACTTC. Amino acid sequence: CASSTQGDSYEQYF. This chain uses TRBV5-1 with TRBJ2-7; 8 positions agree with TRBD1. V shed 4 bases and J 0 bases; nucleotides not matched to a gene: 3. The CDR3 length is 14 residues. In germline, CDR1 is SGHRS, CDR2 YFSETQ.

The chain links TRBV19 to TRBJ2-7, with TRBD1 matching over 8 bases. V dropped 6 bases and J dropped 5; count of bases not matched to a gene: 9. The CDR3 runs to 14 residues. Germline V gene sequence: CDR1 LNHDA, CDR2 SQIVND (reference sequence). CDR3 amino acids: CASRSDRGSHEQYF. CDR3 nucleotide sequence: TGTGCCAGTAGGAGCGACAGGGGATCCCACGAGCAGTACTTC. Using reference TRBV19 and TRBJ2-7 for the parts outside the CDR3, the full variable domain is DGGITQSPKYLFRKEGQNVTLSCEQNLNHDAMYWYRQDPGQGLRLIYYSQIVNDFQKGDIAEGYSVSREKKESFPLTVTSAQKNPTAFYLCASRSDRGSHEQYFGPGTRLTVT.

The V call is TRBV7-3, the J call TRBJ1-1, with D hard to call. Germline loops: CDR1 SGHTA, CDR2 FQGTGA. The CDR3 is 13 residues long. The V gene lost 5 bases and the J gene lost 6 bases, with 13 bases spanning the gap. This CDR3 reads CASSPDRRAEAFF. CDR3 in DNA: TGTGCCAGCAGCCCAGACCGGCGGGCTGAAGCTTTCTTT.

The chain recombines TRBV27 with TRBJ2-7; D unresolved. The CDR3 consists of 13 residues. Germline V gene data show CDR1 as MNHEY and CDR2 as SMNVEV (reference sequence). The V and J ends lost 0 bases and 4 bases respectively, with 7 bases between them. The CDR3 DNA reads TGTGCCAGCAGTTTATCCGGCAGGTACGAGCAGTACTTC. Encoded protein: CASSLSGRYEQYF.

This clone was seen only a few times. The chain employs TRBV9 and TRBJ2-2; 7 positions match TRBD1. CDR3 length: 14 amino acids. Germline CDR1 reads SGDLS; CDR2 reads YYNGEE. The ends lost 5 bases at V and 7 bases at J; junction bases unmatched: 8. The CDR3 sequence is CASRLTGIGGELFF. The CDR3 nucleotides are TGTGCCAGCAGGCTGACAGGGATCGGCGGGGAGCTGTTTTTT.

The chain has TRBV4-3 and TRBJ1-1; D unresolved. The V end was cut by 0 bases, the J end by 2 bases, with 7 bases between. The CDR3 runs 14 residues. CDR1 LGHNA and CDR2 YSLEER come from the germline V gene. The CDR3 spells CASSQERSNTEAFF. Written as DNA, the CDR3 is TGCGCCAGCAGCCAAGAGAGGTCCAACACTGAAGCTTTCTTT.

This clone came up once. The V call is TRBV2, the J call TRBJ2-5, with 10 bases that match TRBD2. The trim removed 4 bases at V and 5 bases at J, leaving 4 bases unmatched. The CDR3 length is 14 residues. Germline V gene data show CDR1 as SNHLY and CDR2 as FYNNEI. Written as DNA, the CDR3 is TGTGCCAGCAGTGGCGAGCGGGGGGGTGAGACCCAGTACTTC. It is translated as CASSGERGGETQYF.

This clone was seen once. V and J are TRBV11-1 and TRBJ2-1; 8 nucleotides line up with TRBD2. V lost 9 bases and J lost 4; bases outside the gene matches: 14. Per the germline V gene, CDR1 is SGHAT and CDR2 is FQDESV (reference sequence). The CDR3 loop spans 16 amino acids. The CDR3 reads CASERAGAGPYNEQFF. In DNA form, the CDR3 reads TGTGCCAGTGAAAGAGCGGGGGCGGGCCCGTACAATGAGCAGTTCTTC. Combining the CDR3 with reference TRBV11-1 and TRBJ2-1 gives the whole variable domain EAEVAQSPRYKITEKSQAVAFWCDPISGHATLYWYRQILGQGPELLVQFQDESVVDDSQLPKDRFSAERLKGVDSTLKIQPAELGDSAMYLCASERAGAGPYNEQFFGPGTRLTVL.

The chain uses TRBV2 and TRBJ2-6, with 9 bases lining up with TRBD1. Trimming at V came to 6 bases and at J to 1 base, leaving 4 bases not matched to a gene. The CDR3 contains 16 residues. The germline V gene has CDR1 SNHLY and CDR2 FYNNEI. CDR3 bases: TGTGCCAGCAGGGGAGACAGGGGGTCTGGGGCCAACGTCCTGACTTTC. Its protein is CASRGDRGSGANVLTF.

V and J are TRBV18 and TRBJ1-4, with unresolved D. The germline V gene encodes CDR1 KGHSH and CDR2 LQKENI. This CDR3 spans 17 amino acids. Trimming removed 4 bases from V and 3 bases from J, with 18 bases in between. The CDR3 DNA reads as TGTGCCAGCTCACTGTACAACGTAGCTCAGCCTAATGAAAAACTGTTTTTT. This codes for CASSLYNVAQPNEKLFF.

The CDR3 reads CASRTASSYEQYF. The CDR3 coding sequence is TGTGCCAGCAGGACGGCTAGCTCCTACGAGCAGTACTTC. The chain links TRBV2 to TRBJ2-7; D is unclear. Germline lookup yields CDR1 SNHLY and CDR2 FYNNEI. V was trimmed by 6 bases and J by 0 bases, leaving 9 bases between them. CDR3 length: 13 amino acids.

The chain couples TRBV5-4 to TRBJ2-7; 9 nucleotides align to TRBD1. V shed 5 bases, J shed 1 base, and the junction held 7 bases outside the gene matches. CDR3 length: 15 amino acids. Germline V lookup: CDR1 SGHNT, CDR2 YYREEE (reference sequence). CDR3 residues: CASRQGQGLSYEQYF. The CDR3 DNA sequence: TGTGCCAGCAGGCAGGGACAGGGCCTTTCCTACGAGCAGTACTTC.

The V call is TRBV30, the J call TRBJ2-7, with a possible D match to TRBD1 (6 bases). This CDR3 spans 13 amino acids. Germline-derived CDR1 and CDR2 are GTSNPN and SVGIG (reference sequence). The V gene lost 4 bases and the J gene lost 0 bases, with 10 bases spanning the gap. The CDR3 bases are TGTGCCTGGAAGGGACACTACTCCTACGAGCAGTACTTC. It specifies CAWKGHYSYEQYF. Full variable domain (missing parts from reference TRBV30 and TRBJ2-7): SQTIHQWPATLVQPVGSPLSLECTVEGTSNPNLYWYRQAAGRGLQLLFYSVGIGQISSEVPQNLSASRPQDRQFILSSKKLLLSDSGFYLCAWKGHYSYEQYFGPGTRLTVT.

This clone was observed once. In nucleotides, the CDR3 is TGTGCCAGCAGCTTAGCTGGGCAGGGGAACACTGAAGCTTTCTTT. It translates to CASSLAGQGNTEAFF. The chain links TRBV7-6 to TRBJ1-1; TRBD1 is a possible D gene (5 bases). The CDR3 has 15 amino acids. Germline values: CDR1 SGHVS, CDR2 FNYEAQ. V was clipped by 0 bases and J by 1 base, with 9 bases between them.